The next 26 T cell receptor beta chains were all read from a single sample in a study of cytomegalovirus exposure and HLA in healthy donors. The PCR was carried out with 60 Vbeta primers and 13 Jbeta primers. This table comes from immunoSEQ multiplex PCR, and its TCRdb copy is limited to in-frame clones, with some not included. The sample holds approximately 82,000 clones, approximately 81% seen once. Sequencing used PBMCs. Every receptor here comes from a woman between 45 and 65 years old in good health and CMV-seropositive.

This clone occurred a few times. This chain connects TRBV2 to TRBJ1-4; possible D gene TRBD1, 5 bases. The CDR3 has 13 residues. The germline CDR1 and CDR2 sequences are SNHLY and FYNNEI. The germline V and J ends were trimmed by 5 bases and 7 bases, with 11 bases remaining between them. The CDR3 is CASSTGHLEKLFF. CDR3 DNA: TGTGCCAGCAGTACAGGACACCTTGAAAAACTGTTTTTT.

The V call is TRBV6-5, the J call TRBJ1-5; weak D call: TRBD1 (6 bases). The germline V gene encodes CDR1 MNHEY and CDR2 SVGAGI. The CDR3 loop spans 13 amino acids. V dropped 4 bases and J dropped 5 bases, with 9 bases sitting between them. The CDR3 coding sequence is TGTGCCAGCAGTTCTACAGGGCATCAGCCCCAGCATTTT. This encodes CASSSTGHQPQHF.

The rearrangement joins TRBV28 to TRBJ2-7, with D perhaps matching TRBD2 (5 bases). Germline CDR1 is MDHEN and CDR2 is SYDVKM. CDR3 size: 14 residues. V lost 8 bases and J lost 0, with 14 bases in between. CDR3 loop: CASHRASSSYEQYF. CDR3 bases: TGTGCCAGCCATAGGGCTAGCAGCTCCTACGAGCAGTACTTC.

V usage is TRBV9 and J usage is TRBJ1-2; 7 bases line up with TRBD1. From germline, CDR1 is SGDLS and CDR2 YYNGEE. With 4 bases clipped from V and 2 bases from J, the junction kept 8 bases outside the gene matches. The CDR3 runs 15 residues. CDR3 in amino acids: CASSLPGGSNYGYTF. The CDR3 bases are TGTGCCAGCAGCCTCCCAGGGGGGTCCAACTATGGCTACACCTTC.

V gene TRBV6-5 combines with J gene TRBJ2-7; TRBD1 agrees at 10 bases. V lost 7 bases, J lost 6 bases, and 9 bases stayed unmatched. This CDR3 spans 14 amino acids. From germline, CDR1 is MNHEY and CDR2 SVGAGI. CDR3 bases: TGTGCCAGCATTCAGGGACAGGGGTTTACCGAGCAGTACTTC. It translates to CASIQGQGFTEQYF.

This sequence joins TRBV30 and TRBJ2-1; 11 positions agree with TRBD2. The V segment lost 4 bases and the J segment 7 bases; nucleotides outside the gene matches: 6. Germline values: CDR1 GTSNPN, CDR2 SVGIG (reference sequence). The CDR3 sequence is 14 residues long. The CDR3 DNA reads TGTGCCTGGACCACTAGCGGGAGTGGGAATGAGCAGTTCTTC. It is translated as CAWTTSGSGNEQFF.

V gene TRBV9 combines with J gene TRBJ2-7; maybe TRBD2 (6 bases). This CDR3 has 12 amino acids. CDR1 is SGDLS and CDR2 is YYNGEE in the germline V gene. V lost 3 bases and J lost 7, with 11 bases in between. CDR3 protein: CASSALGGEQYF. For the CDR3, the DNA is TGTGCCAGCAGCGCCCTGGGAGGAGAGCAGTACTTC.

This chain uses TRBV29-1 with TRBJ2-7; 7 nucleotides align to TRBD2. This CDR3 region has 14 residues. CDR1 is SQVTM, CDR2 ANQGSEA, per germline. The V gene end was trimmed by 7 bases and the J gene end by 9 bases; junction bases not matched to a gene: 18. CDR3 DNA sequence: TGCAGCGCCGTATACGGCGGGAGTGCACCTCGGCAGTACTTC. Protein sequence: CSAVYGGSAPRQYF.

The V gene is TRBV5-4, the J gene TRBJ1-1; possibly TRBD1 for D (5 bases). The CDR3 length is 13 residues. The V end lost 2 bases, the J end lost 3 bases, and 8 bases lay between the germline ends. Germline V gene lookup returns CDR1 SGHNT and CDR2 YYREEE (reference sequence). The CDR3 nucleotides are TGTGCCAGCAGCTTCGGCAGGGACACTGAAGCTTTCTTT. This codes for CASSFGRDTEAFF.

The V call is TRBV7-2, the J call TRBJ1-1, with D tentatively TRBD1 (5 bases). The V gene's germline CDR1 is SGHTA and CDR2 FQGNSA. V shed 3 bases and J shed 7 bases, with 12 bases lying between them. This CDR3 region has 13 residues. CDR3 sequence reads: CASSFRVGDEAFF. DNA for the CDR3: TGTGCCAGCAGCTTCAGGGTTGGTGATGAAGCTTTCTTT.

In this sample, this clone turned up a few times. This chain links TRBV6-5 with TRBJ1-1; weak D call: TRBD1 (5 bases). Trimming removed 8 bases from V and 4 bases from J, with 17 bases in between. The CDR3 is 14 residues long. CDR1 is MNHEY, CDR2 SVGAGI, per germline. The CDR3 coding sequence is TGTGCCAGCTCTCCCCTGGGGGGAACCACTGAAGCTTTCTTT. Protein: CASSPLGGTTEAFF.

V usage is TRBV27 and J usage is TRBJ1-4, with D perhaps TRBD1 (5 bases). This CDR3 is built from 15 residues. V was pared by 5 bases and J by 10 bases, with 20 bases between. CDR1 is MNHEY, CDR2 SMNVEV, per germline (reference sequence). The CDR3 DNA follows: TGTGCCAGCAGTGCAGGTGGGGGGAAGTTGGTAAAACTGTTTTTT. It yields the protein CASSAGGGKLVKLFF.

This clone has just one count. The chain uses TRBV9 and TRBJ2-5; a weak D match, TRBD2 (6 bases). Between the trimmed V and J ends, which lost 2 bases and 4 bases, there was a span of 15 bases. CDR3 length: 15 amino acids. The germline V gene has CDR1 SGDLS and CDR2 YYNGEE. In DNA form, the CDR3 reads TGTGCCAGCAGCGTGGGCGGGAAGGAGACAGAGACCCAGTACTTC. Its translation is CASSVGGKETETQYF.

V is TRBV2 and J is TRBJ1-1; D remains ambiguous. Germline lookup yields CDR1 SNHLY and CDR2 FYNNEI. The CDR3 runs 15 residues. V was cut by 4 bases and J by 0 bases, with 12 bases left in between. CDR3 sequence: CASSARQALNTEAFF. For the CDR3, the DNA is TGTGCCAGCAGTGCGAGACAAGCCTTGAACACTGAAGCTTTCTTT.

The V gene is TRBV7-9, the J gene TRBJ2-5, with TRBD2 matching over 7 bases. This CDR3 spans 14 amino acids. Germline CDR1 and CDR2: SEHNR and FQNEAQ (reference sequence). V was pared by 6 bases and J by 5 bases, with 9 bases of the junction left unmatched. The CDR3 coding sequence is TGTGCCAGCAGTTTATGGGAGGGGTTGGAGACCCAGTACTTC. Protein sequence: CASSLWEGLETQYF. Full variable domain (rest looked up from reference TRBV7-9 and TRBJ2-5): DTGVSQNPRHKITKRGQNVTFRCDPISEHNRLYWYRQTLGQGPEFLTYFQNEAQLEKSRLLSDRFSAERPKGSFSTLEIQRTEQGDSAMYLCASSLWEGLETQYFGPGTRLLVL.

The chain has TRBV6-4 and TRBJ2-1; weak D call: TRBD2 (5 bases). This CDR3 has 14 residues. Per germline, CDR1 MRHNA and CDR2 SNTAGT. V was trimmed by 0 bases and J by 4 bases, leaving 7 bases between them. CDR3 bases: TGTGCCAGCAGTGACTCCGAGGGATACAATGAGCAGTTCTTC. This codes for CASSDSEGYNEQFF.

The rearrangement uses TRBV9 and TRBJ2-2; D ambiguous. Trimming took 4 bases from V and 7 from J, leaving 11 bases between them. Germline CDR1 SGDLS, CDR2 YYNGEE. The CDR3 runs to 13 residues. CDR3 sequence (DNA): TGTGCCAGCAGCCCCCTAGTGGTCGGGGAGCTGTTTTTT. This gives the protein CASSPLVVGELFF.

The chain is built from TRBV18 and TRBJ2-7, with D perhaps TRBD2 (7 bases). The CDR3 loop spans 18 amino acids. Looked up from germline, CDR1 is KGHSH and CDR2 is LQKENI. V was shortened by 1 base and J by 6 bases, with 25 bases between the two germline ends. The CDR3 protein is CASSPRRAGALGFAEQYF. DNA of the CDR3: TGTGCCAGCTCACCACGGAGGGCGGGGGCCCTTGGGTTCGCCGAGCAGTACTTC.

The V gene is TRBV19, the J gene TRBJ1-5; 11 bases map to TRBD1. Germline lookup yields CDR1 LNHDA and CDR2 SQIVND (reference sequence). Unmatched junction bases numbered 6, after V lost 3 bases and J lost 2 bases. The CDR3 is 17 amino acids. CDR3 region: CASSIIPGQGGNQPQHF. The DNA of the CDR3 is TGTGCCAGTAGTATTATACCGGGACAGGGGGGCAATCAGCCCCAGCATTTT. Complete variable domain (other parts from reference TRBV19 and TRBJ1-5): DGGITQSPKYLFRKEGQNVTLSCEQNLNHDAMYWYRQDPGQGLRLIYYSQIVNDFQKGDIAEGYSVSREKKESFPLTVTSAQKNPTAFYLCASSIIPGQGGNQPQHFGDGTRLSIL.

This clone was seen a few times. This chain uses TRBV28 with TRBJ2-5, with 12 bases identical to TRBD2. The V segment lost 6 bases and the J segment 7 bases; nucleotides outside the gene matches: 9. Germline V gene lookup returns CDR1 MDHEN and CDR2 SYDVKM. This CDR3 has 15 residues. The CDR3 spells CASRKGASGRGTQYF. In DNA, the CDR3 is TGTGCCAGCAGGAAAGGTGCTAGCGGGAGGGGGACCCAGTACTTC.

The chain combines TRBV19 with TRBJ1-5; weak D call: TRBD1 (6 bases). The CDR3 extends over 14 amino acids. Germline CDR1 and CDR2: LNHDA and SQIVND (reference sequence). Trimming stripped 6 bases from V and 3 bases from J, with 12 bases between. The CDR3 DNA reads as TGTGCCAGTAGAACCACAGGGTCCAATCAGCCCCAGCATTTT. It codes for CASRTTGSNQPQHF.

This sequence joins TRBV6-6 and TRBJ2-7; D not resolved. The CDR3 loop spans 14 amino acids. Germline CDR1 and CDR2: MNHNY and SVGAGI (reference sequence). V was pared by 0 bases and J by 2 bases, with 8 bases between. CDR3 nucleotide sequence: TGTGCCAGCAGTTACTCGGGCAACCCCTACGAGCAGTACTTC. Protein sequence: CASSYSGNPYEQYF.

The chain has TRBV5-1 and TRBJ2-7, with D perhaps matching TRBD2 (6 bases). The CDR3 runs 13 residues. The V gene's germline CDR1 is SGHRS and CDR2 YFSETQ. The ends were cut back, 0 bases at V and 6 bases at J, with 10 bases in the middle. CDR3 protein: CASSLGAGFEQYF. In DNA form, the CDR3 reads TGCGCCAGCAGCTTGGGTGCGGGGTTCGAGCAGTACTTC.

Here the CDR3 DNA reads TGTGCCAGCGGGCCCGGGACAGCAAAGTATGGCTACACCTTC. Protein product: CASGPGTAKYGYTF. The chain couples TRBV28 to TRBJ1-2; TRBD1 aligns across 7 bases. Germline V gene data show CDR1 as MDHEN and CDR2 as SYDVKM. This CDR3 has 14 residues. J lost 5 bases, V lost 8 bases, and 11 bases had no gene match.

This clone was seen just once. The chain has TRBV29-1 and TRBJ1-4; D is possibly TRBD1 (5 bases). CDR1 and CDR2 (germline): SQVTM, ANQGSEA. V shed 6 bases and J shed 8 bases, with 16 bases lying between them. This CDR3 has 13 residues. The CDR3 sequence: CSVGGAPGEKLFF. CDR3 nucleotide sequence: TGCAGCGTGGGAGGGGCACCGGGGGAAAAACTGTTTTTT. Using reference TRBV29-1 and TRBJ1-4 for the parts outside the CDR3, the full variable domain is SAVISQKPSRDICQRGTSLTIQCQVDSQVTMMFWYRQQPGQSLTLIATANQGSEATYESGFVIDKFPISRPNLTFSTLTVSNMSPEDSSIYLCSVGGAPGEKLFFGSGTQLSVL.

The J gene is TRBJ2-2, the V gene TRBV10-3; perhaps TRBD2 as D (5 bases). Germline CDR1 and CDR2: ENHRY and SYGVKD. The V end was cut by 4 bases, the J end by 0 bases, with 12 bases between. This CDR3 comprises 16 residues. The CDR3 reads CAISAFLAANTGELFF. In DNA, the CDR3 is TGTGCCATCAGTGCCTTTCTAGCAGCGAACACCGGGGAGCTGTTTTTT.